The 2 T cell receptor beta chains presented below share a single source sample, sequenced in a study of blood T cells in healthy people across ages (dated by TCRdb to 2015 to 2017). Libraries were built with 5' RACE. The instrument given in TCRdb is Illumina HiSeq 2500. The second PCR ran for about 7 to 11 cycles and used a J-beta primer mix along with a sample-barcoded 5' primer. The raw public reads went through TCRdb reprocessing: fastp at Q25, MiXCR clone calling, in-frame beta chains kept. Records with the same CDR3 protein are collapsed into one entry carrying the most frequent genes and DNA. In this sample the table shows about 400,000 distinct CDR3 sequences, more than 45% of which occur a single time. Over 40% of the sample comes from the top ten. Sequencing input: blood. Receptors were obtained from a man aged 60 to 75 in good health.

This clonotype came up many times. The genes are TRBV20-1 and TRBJ2-7; no reliable D call. The CDR3 runs to 11 residues. From germline, CDR1 is DFQATT and CDR2 SNEGSKA (reference sequence). The V gene lost 1 base and the J gene lost 1 base, with 2 bases spanning the gap. This CDR3 reads CSARGSYEQYF. In DNA, the CDR3 is TGCAGTGCTAGAGGGTCCTACGAGCAGTACTTC.

A few counts support this clonotype. The chain couples TRBV7-9 to TRBJ1-5; tentatively, D is TRBD1 (6 bases). Germline CDR1 SEHNR, CDR2 FQNEAQ (reference sequence). V gave up 5 bases and J gave up 0 bases, with 11 bases separating them. This CDR3 has 15 amino acids. CDR3: CASSPGQPSNQPQHF. CDR3 nucleotide sequence: TGTGCCAGCAGCCCAGGACAGCCTAGCAATCAGCCCCAGCATTTT.